A selection of T cell receptor beta chains follows, all from one sample in a study of T cell responses to AZD1222 COVID-19 vaccine. Method: immunoSEQ multiplex PCR; TCRdb's copy keeps in-frame clones and lacks some. The sample carries approximately 180,000 clones, 80% to 95% recorded once. The sample here was peripheral blood, taken 28 days after the second dose of the MenACWY control vaccine. Receptors originate from an adult who received the MenACWY meningococcal vaccine as a control. The CDR3 runs from the conserved cysteine through the conserved F or W. Each record gives: D gene, clone size, V gene, J gene, CDR3 protein, CDR3 DNA. The D gene is left open where the match is weak. Clone size is not always given. Where it is, it says once, few, many or a class for expanded clones.

NA	NA	TRBV2	TRBJ1-1	CASRIDTEAFF	TGTGCCAGCCGCATAGACACTGAAGCTTTCTTT
NA	NA	TRBV19	TRBJ2-1	CASSSQGWNNEQFF	TGTGCCAGTAGTTCCCAGGGGTGGAATAATGAGCAGTTCTTC
NA	NA	TRBV12-3/TRBV12-4	TRBJ1-5	CASSGQLNQPQHF	TGTGCCAGCTCAGGGCAGCTAAATCAGCCCCAGCATTTT
NA	NA	TRBV4-3	TRBJ2-7	CASSQGTGEQYF	TGCGCCAGCAGCCAGGGAACGGGCGAGCAGTACTTC
NA	NA	TRBV7-8	TRBJ2-1	CASSRSASPYNEQFF	TGTGCCAGCAGCCGTTCGGCGTCCCCCTACAATGAGCAGTTCTTC
NA	NA	TRBV6-5	TRBJ1-1	CASSYSTGVMNTEAFF	TGTGCCAGCAGTTACTCGACAGGTGTCATGAACACTGAAGCTTTCTTT
TRBD1	NA	TRBV5-6	TRBJ2-5	CASVRGRGETQYF	TGTGCCAGCGTGAGGGGGCGTGGAGAGACCCAGTACTTC
TRBD2	NA	TRBV30	TRBJ2-1	CAWRGYTLAGQYNEQFF	TGTGCCTGGAGGGGATACACTCTAGCGGGCCAGTACAATGAGCAGTTCTTC
TRBD1	NA	TRBV3-1/TRBV3-2	TRBJ1-1	CASSQPGGVPEAFF	TGTGCCAGCAGCCAACCAGGGGGGGTCCCTGAAGCTTTCTTT
NA	NA	TRBV30	TRBJ1-4	CAWNLQGPVGEKLFF	TGTGCCTGGAACCTCCAGGGGCCCGTTGGTGAAAAACTGTTTTTT
NA	NA	TRBV28	TRBJ2-7	CASMGRGISYEQYF	TGTGCCAGCATGGGCCGGGGGATCTCCTACGAGCAGTACTTC
NA	NA	TRBV4-1	TRBJ1-1	CASSQATGILGYGEAFF	TGCGCCAGCAGCCAAGCTACAGGGATTCTGGGCTATGGTGAAGCTTTCTTT
NA	NA	TRBV9	TRBJ1-1	CASSASQVGAEAFF	TGTGCCAGCAGCGCCTCCCAAGTGGGGGCTGAAGCTTTCTTT
TRBD1	NA	TRBV7-2	TRBJ2-5	CASSQGQQETQYF	TGTGCCAGCAGCCAGGGACAGCAAGAGACCCAGTACTTC
NA	NA	TRBV19	TRBJ1-6	CASSIEATARPYNSPLHF	TGTGCCAGTAGTATAGAAGCGACAGCTCGACCGTATAATTCACCCCTCCACTTT
TRBD1	once	TRBV10-1	TRBJ1-2	CASRGTEYGYGYTF	TGCGCCAGCAGGGGGACAGAGTACGGCTATGGCTACACCTTC
NA	NA	TRBV2	TRBJ1-3	CASSPQGRSGNTIYF	TGTGCCAGCAGCCCACAGGGCCGCTCTGGAAACACCATATATTTT
NA	once	TRBV5-1	TRBJ2-3	CASSPYSLTDTQYF	TGCGCCAGCAGCCCTTACTCCCTCACAGATACGCAGTATTTT
NA	NA	TRBV18	TRBJ1-1	CASSPQGNTEAFF	TGTGCCAGCTCACCACAGGGTAACACTGAAGCTTTCTTT
TRBD1	NA	TRBV9	TRBJ1-1	CASSVTGGATEAFF	TGTGCCAGCAGCGTGACAGGGGGGGCCACTGAAGCTTTCTTT
TRBD1	NA	TRBV6-6	TRBJ1-6	CASRGRQGSYNSPLHF	TGTGCCAGCAGGGGACGACAGGGTTCCTATAATTCACCCCTCCACTTT